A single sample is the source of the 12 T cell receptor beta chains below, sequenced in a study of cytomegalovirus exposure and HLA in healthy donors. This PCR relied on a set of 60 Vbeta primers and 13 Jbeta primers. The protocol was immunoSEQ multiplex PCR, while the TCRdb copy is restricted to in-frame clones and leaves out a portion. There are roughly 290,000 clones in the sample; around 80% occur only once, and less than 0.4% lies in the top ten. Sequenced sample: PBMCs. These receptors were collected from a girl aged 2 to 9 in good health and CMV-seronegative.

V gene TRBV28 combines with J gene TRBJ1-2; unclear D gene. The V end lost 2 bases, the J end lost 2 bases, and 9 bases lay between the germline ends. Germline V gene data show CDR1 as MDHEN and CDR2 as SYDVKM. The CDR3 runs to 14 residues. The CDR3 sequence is CASSLSRLNYGYTF. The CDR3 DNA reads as TGTGCCAGCAGTTTAAGCAGGTTAAACTATGGCTACACCTTC.

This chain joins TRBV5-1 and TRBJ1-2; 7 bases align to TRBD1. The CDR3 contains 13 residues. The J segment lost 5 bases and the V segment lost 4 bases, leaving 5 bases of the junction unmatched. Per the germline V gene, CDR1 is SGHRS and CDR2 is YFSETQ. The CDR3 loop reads CASSPTGLYGYTF. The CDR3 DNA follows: TGCGCCAGCAGCCCGACAGGGCTGTATGGCTACACCTTC. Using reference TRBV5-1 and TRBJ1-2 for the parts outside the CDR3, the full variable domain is KAGVTQTPRYLIKTRGQQVTLSCSPISGHRSVSWYQQTPGQGLQFLFEYFSETQRNKGNFPGRFSGRQFSNSRSEMNVSTLELGDSALYLCASSPTGLYGYTFGSGTRLTVV.

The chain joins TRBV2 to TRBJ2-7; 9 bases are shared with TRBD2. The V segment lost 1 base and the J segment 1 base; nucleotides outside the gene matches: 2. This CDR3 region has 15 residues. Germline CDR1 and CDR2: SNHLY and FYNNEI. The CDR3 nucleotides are TGTGCCAGCAGTGAAGTAGCGGGAGTTTCCTACGAGCAGTACTTC. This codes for CASSEVAGVSYEQYF.

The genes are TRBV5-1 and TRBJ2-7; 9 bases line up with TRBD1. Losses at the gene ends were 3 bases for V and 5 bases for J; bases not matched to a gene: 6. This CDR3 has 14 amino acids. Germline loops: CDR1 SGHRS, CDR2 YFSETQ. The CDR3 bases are TGCGCCAGCAGCTCCGGGACAGGGATCCACGAGCAGTACTTC. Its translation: CASSSGTGIHEQYF.

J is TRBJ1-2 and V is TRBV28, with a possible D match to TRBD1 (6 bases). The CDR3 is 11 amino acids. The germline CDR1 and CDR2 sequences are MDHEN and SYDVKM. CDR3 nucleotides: TGTGCATGGGGCAGGGGTAACGGCTACACCTTC. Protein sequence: CAWGRGNGYTF.

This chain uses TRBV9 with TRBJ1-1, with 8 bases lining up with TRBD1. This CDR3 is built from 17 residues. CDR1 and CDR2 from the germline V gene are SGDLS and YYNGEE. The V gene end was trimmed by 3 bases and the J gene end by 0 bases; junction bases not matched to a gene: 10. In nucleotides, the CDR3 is TGTGCCAGCAGCGCCTATCTCCAGGGGGCGGTGAACACTGAAGCTTTCTTT. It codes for CASSAYLQGAVNTEAFF.

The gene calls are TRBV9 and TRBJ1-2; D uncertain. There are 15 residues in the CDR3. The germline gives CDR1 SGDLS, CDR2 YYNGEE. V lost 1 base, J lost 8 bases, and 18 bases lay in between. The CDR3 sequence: CASSVTSGSSYGYTF. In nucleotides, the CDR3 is TGTGCCAGCAGCGTAACTTCGGGGTCGTCCTACGGCTACACCTTC.

In DNA, the CDR3 is TGTGCCAGCAGTTCGACAGGGGGGCAGACCCAGTACTTC. Translation: CASSSTGGQTQYF. V and J are TRBV6-6 and TRBJ2-5; 9 positions match TRBD1. Germline V CDR1 and CDR2: MNHNY, SVGAGI (reference sequence). This CDR3 comprises 13 residues. Trimming took 4 bases from V and 6 from J; bases not matched to a gene: 3.

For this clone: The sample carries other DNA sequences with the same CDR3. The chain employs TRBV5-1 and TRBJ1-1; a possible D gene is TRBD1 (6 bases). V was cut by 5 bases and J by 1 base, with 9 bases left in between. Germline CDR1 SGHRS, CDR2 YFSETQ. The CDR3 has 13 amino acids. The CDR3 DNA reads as TGCGCCAGCAGTTCGACAGGGAACACTGAAGCTTTCTTT. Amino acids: CASSSTGNTEAFF.

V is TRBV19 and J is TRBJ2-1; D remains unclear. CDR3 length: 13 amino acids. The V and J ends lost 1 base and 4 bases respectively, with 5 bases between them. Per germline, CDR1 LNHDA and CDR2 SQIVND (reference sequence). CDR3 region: CASSIVLYNEQFF. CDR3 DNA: TGTGCCAGTAGTATAGTGTTATACAATGAGCAGTTCTTC.

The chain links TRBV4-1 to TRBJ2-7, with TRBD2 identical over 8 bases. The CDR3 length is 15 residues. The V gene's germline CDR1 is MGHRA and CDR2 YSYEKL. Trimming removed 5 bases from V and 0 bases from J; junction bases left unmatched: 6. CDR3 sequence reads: CASSAGGGPSYEQYF. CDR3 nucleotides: TGCGCCAGCAGCGCCGGGGGGGGACCCTCCTACGAGCAGTACTTC.

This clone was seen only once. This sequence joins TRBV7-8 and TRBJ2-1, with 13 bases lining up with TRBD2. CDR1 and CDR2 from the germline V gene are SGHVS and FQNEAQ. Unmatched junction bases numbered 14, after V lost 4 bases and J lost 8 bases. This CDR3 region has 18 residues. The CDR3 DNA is TGTGCCAGCAGCTCGTCTCGACTAGCGGGGGGCCCTCGGGATGAGCAGTTCTTC. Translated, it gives CASSSSRLAGGPRDEQFF.